Shown below are 10 T cell receptor beta chains from a single sample sequenced in a study of regulatory T cells in long-lasting Graves disease (dated by TCRdb to about 2021). The sample's time point label, in plain terms: newly diagnosed GD, antithyroid drugs for less than 3 months. For both TCR sequencing and RNA sequencing, RNA was extracted from PBMCs in TRIzol. Library prep was done by multiplex PCR. The sample was run on an Illumina HiSeq 4000. To build TCR beta libraries, CDR3 regions were amplified by Arm-PCR using iRepertoire HTBI primers. TCRdb's own reprocessing of the public reads used fastp at Q25 and MiXCR and kept productive beta chains. Each entry merges the rows of one CDR3 protein and shows their most common DNA and genes. For this sample there are about 320,000 distinct CDR3 sequences; about 20% appear just once. The top ten clonotypes cover about 40% of the sample. Sequencing used peripheral blood mononuclear cells (PBMCs), obtained at new diagnosis, from a patient treated with antithyroid drugs. Receptors originate from a female donor with Graves disease.

This clonotype was seen ten or more times. This chain uses TRBV2 with TRBJ2-1; possible D gene TRBD2, 5 bases. CDR1 and CDR2 (germline): SNHLY, FYNNEI. This CDR3 contains 15 residues. The ends were cut back, 4 bases at V and 8 bases at J, with 18 bases in the middle. CDR3 sequence (DNA): TGTGCCAGCAGTGTAGAGGGTGTTGTCGGCGATGAGCAGTTCTTC. Amino acid sequence: CASSVEGVVGDEQFF.

Points on this clonotype: The junction shows a germline mismatch at one end, possibly a read error. The CDR3 here is CASNRLAGSGASVLTF. For the CDR3, the DNA is TGTGCCAGTAACCGACTAGCGGGCTCTGGGGCCAGCGTCCTGACTTTC. The chain links TRBV19 to TRBJ2-6; 10 bases are shared with TRBD2. CDR3 length equals 16 residues. Germline CDR1 LNHDA, CDR2 SQIVND (reference sequence).

About this clonotype itself: A read error may be the cause here, since a much bigger clone is one base away. The V gene is TRBV28, the J gene TRBJ2-7; D assignment may be TRBD1 or TRBD2 (6 bases each). There are 16 residues in the CDR3. The V gene's germline CDR1 is MDHEN and CDR2 SYDVKM. Trimming stripped 4 bases from V and 6 bases from J, with 22 bases between. The DNA for the CDR3 is TGTGCCAGCAGTTCATGGTTGAGGGGGAGGTGGAGCGAGCAGTACTTC. Translated, it gives CASSSWLRGRWSEQYF.

As concerns this clonotype: The CDR3 carries no conserved terminal phenylalanine or tryptophan, so it likely arises from a read error. The DNA is omitted, as the CDR3 cannot be located on it reliably, and the CDR3 follows TCRdb's listing. The chain employs TRBV5-1 and TRBJ1-5; no check of the table's D call, TRBD1, against the DNA was made. Ends included, the CDR3 has 18 residues. Germline CDR1 SGHRS, CDR2 YFSETQ. The CDR3 sequence is CASSLGPLGQGRRQPQPL.

This clonotype was recorded once. The J gene is TRBJ2-3, the V gene TRBV2, with D perhaps matching TRBD1 (6 bases). The germline V gene has CDR1 SNHLY and CDR2 FYNNEI. V gave up 5 bases and J gave up 3 bases, with 15 bases separating them. The CDR3 has 15 residues. The CDR3 region has the DNA TGTGCCAGCAGTTTAGCAGGGGCGCCGACAGATACGCAGTATTTT. It specifies CASSLAGAPTDTQYF.

This clonotype was counted at least ten times. The chain employs TRBV11-2 and TRBJ1-2; TRBD1 aligns across 7 bases. V was pared by 6 bases and J by 0 bases, with 13 bases of the junction left unmatched. Germline lookup yields CDR1 SGHAT and CDR2 FQNNGV. The CDR3 consists of 17 residues. The CDR3 loop is CASSPIKGGLANYGYTF. CDR3 bases: TGTGCCAGCAGTCCAATAAAAGGGGGCCTAGCTAACTATGGCTACACCTTC.

At least ten counts were recorded for this clonotype. The genes are TRBV12-3 or TRBV12-4 and TRBJ2-3, with 9 bases fitting TRBD2. The CDR3 totals 17 residues. V shed 6 bases, J shed 3 bases, and the junction held 13 bases outside the gene matches. The CDR3 reads CASSHPRAGGWTDTQYF. The CDR3 nucleotides read TGTGCCAGCAGCCATCCTCGCGCGGGAGGGTGGACAGATACGCAGTATTTT.

Many counts were recorded for this clonotype. The rearrangement links TRBV28 to TRBJ2-5; 9 bases align to TRBD1. This CDR3 region has 14 residues. V lost 11 bases, J lost 1 base, and 8 bases stayed unmatched. The germline gives CDR1 MDHEN, CDR2 SYDVKM. In DNA, the CDR3 is TGTGCCTCAGTACAGGGGGCGCTCCAAGAGACCCAGTACTTC. Its translation: CASVQGALQETQYF.

The chain joins TRBV6-1 to TRBJ2-1, with TRBD2 as a possible D gene (6 bases). The germline V and J ends were trimmed by 7 bases and 5 bases, with 18 bases remaining between them. The length of the CDR3 is 15 residues. Germline CDR1 MNHNS, CDR2 SASEGT. This CDR3 reads CASKTPGGSHNEQFF. CDR3 sequence (DNA): TGTGCCAGCAAAACCCCTGGGGGGTCCCACAATGAGCAGTTCTTC.

This clonotype was detected only a few times. The rearrangement joins TRBV30 to TRBJ2-4; TRBD2 aligns across 12 bases. Germline V lookup: CDR1 GTSNPN, CDR2 SVGIG (reference sequence). The V gene end was trimmed by 8 bases and the J gene end by 5 bases; junction bases not matched to a gene: 10. The CDR3 has 15 amino acids. Here the CDR3 reads CAIGLAGINQNIQYF. CDR3 in DNA: TGTGCCATAGGACTAGCGGGGATAAACCAAAACATTCAGTACTTC.